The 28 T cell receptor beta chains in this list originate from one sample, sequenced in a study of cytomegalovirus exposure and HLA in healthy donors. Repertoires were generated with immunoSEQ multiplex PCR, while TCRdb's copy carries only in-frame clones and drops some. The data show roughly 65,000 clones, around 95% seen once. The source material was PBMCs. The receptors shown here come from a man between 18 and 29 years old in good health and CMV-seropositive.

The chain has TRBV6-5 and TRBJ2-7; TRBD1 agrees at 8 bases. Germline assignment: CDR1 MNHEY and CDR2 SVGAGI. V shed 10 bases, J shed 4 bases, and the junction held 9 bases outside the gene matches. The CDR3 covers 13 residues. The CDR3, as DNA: TGTGCCACTAGGACAGGGCTCAATTACGAGCAGTACTTC. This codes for CATRTGLNYEQYF.

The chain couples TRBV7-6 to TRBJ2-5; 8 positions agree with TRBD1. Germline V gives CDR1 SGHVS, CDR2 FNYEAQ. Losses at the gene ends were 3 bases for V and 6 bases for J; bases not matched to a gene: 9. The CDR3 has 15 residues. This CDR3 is CASSLETGAWKTQYF. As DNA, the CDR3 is TGTGCCAGCAGCTTGGAGACAGGGGCTTGGAAGACCCAGTACTTC.

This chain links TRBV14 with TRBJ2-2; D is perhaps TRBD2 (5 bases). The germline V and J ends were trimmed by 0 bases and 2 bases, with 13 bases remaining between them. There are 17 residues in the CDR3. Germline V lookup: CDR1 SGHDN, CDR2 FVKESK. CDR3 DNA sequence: TGTGCCAGCAGCCAAGAACGGGGATTCTTCAACACCGGGGAGCTGTTTTTT. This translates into CASSQERGFFNTGELFF.

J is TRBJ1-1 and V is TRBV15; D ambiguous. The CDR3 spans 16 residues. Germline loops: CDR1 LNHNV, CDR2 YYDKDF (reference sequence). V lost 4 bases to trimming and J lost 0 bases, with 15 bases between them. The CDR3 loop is CATSNGWAEMNTEAFF. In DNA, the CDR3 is TGTGCCACCAGCAATGGTTGGGCCGAAATGAACACTGAAGCTTTCTTT.

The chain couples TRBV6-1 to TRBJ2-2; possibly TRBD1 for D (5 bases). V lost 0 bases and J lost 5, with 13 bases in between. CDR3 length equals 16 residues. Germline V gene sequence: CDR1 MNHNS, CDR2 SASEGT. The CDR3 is CASSEARRAWTGELFF. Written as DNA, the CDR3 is TGTGCCAGCAGTGAAGCGCGCAGGGCTTGGACCGGGGAGCTGTTTTTT.

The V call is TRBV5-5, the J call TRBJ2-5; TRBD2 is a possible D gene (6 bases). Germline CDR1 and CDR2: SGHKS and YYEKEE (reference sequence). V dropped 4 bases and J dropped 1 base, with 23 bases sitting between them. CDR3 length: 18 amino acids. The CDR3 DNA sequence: TGTGCCAGCAGCAGGGGCGGGAAGGCAGGCTCACTCCAAGAGACCCAGTACTTC. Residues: CASSRGGKAGSLQETQYF.

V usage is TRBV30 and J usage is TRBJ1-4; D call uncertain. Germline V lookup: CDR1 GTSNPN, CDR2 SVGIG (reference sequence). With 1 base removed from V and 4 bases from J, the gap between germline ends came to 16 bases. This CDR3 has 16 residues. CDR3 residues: CAWSAPDRFLNEKLFF. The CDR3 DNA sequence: TGTGCCTGGAGTGCACCTGATCGGTTTCTTAATGAAAAACTGTTTTTT.

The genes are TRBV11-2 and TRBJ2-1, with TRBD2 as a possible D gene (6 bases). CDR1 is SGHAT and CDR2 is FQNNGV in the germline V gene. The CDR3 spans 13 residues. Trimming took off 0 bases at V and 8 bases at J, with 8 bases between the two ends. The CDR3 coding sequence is TGTGCCAGCAGCTTAGATACGGGAGATGAGCAGTTCTTC. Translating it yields CASSLDTGDEQFF.

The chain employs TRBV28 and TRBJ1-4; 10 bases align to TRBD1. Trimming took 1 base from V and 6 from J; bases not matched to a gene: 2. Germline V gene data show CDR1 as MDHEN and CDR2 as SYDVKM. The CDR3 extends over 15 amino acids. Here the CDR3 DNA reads TGTGCCAGCAGTTTATCGGACAGGGGGTATGAAAAACTGTTTTTT. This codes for CASSLSDRGYEKLFF.

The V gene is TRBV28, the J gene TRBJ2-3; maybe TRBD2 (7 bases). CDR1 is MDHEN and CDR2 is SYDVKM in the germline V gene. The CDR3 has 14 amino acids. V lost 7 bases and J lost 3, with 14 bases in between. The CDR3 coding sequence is TGTGCCAGCAAGGGGGGGGGTGCAACAGATACGCAGTATTTT. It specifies CASKGGGATDTQYF.

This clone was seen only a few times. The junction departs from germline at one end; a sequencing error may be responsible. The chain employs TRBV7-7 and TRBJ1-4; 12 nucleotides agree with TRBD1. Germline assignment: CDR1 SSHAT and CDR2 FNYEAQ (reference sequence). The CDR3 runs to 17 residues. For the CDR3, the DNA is TGTGCTAGCAGGAACCGGGACAGGGGGCTACAGAGTGAGAAACTGTTTTTT. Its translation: CASRNRDRGLQSEKLFF.

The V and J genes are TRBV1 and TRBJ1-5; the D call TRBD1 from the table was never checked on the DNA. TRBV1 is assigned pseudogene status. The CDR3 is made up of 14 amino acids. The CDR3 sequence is CTSSQNQENQPQHF. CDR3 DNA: TGCACCAGCAGCCAAAACCAGGAAAATCAGCCCCAGCATTTT.

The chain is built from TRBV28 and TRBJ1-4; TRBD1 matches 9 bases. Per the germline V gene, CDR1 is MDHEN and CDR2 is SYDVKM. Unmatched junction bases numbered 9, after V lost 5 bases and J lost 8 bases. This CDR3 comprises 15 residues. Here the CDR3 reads CASSPGQGIGEKLFF. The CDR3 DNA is TGTGCCAGCAGTCCCGGACAGGGGATTGGAGAAAAACTGTTTTTT.

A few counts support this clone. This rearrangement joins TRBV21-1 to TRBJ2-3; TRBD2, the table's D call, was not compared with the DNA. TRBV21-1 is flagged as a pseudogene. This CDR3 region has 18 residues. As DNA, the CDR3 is TGTGCCAGCAGCAAAGGAGGACTAGCGGGGGGCCAAGCAGATACGCAGTATTTT. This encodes CASSKGGLAGGQADTQYF.

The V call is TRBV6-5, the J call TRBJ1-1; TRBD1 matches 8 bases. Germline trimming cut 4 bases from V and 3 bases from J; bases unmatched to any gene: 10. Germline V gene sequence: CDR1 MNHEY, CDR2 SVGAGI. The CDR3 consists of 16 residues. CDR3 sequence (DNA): TGTGCCAGCAGTTCCTTCTCGACAGGGGAGGACACTGAAGCTTTCTTT. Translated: CASSSFSTGEDTEAFF.

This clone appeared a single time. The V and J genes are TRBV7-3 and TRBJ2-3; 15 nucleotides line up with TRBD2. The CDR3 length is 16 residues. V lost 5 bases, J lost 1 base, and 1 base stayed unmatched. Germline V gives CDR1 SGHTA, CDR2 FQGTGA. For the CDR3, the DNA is TGTGCCAGCAGCCGGACTAGCGGGGGGGGCACAGATACGCAGTATTTT. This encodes CASSRTSGGGTDTQYF.

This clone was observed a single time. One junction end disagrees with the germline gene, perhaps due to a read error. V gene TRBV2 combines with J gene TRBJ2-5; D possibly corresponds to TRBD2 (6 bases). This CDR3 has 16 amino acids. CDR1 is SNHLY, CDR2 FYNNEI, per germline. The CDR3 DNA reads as TGTGCCAGCAGCGAAGACACCGGGAGATCAGGGGAGACCCAGTACTTC. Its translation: CASSEDTGRSGETQYF.

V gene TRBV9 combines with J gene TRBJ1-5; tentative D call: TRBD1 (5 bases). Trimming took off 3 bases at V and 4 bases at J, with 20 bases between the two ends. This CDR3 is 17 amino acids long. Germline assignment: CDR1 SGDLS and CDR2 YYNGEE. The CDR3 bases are TGTGCCAGCAGCGCCCTTTCTACAGGCCCTAAAAATCAGCCCCAGCATTTT. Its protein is CASSALSTGPKNQPQHF.

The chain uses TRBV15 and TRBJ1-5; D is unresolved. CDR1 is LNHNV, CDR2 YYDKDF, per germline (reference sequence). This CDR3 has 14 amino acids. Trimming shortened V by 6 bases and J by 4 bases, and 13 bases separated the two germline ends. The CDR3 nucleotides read TGTGCCACCAGGCTAAGCGGATCTAATCAGCCCCAGCATTTT. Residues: CATRLSGSNQPQHF.

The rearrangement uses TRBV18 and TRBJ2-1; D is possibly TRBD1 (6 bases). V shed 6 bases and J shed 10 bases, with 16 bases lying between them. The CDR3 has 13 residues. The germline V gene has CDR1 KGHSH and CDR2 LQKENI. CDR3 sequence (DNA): TGTGCCAGCTCGCTTAACCACAGGGACGAGCAGTTCTTC. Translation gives CASSLNHRDEQFF. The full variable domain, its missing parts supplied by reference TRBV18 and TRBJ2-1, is NAGVMQNPRHLVRRRGQEARLRCSPMKGHSHVYWYRQLPEEGLKFMVYLQKENIIDESGMPKERFSAEFPKEGPSILRIQQVVRGDSAAYFCASSLNHRDEQFFGPGTRLTVL.

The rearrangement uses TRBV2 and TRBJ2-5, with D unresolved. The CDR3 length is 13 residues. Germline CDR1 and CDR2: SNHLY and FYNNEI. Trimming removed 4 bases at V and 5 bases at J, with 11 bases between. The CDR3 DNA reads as TGTGCCAGCAGTGGTGACTTGAGGGAGACCCAGTACTTC. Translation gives CASSGDLRETQYF.

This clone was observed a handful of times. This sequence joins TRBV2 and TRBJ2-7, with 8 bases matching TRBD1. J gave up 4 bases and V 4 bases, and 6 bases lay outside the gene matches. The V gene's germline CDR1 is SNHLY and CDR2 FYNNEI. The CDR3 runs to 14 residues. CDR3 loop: CASSAWTGTYEQYF. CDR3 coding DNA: TGTGCCAGCAGTGCCTGGACAGGGACGTACGAGCAGTACTTC.

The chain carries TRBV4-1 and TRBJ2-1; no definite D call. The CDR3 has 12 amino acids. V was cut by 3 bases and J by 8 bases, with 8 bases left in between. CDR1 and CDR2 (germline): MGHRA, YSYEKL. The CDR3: CASSHQRDEQFF. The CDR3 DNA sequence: TGCGCCAGCAGCCATCAGCGCGATGAGCAGTTCTTC.

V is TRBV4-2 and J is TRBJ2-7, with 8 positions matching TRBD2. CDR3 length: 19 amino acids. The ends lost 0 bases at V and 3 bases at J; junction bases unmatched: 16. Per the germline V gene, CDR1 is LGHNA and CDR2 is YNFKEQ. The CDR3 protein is CASSQDEEDRTSHLYEQYF. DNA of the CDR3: TGTGCCAGCAGCCAAGACGAGGAGGATAGGACTAGCCACCTCTACGAGCAGTACTTC.

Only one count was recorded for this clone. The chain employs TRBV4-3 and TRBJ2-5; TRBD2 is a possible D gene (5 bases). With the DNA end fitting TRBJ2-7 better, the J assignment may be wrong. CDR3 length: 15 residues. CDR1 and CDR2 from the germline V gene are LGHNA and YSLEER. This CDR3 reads CASSQGGEAVYEQYF. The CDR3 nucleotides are TGCGCCAGCAGCCAAGGGGGAGAAGCGGTCTACGAGCAGTACTTC.

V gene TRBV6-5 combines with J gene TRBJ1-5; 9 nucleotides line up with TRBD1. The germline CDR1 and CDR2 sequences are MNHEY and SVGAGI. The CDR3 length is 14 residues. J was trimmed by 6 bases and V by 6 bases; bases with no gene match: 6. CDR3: CASRDRTGVQPQHF. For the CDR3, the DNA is TGTGCCAGCAGGGACAGGACAGGGGTTCAGCCCCAGCATTTT.

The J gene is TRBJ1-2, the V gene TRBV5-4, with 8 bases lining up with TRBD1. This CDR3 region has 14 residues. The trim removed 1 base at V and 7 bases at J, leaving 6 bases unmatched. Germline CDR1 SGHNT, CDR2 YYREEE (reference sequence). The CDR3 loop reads CASSLFQGASGYTF. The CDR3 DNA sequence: TGTGCCAGCAGCTTGTTCCAGGGGGCGAGTGGCTACACCTTC.

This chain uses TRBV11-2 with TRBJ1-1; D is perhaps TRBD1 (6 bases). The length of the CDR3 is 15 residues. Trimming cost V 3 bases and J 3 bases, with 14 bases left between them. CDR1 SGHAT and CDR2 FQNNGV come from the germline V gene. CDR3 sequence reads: CASSFVRGPYTEAFF. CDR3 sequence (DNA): TGTGCCAGCAGCTTTGTCAGGGGACCCTACACTGAAGCTTTCTTT.